What follows are 28 T cell receptor beta chains derived from one specimen sequenced in a study of T cell repertoires in cytomegalovirus infection. One entry per CDR3 protein, called by TCRdb with MiXCR from the reads. The table includes more than 650,000 distinct CDR3 sequences, under 40% detected once. The sample taken for sequencing was PBMCs. All receptors derive from a human donor in good health (CMV status not recorded). Some clones in this sample may be carry-over from other donors' samples.

As to this clonotype: Possible read error: a much larger clone is one base away. The chain has TRBV7-2 and TRBJ2-7; 8 bases line up with TRBD1. With 3 bases clipped from V and 1 base from J, the junction kept 5 bases outside the gene matches. CDR3 length equals 15 residues. The germline CDR1 and CDR2 sequences are SGHTA and FQGNSA. Here the CDR3 DNA reads TGTGCCAGCAGCTTTCGCAGGGGGCATTCCTACGAGCAGTACTTC. Protein: CASSFRRGHSYEQYF.

The chain joins TRBV18 to TRBJ1-3; D is unresolved. CDR3 length equals 15 residues. V gave up 0 bases and J gave up 9 bases, with 15 bases separating them. From germline, CDR1 is KGHSH and CDR2 LQKENI. The CDR3 loop reads CASSPPYQAQGTIYF. CDR3 nucleotide sequence: TGTGCCAGCTCACCACCGTACCAGGCCCAAGGCACCATATATTTT.

This clonotype appeared a few times. V gene TRBV5-1 combines with J gene TRBJ2-7; unclear D gene. The CDR3 is 15 residues long. Germline assignment: CDR1 SGHRS and CDR2 YFSETQ. V was clipped by 0 bases and J by 2 bases, with 12 bases between them. Here the CDR3 reads CASSLGEGNPYEQYF. CDR3 bases: TGCGCCAGCAGCTTGGGTGAAGGGAATCCCTACGAGCAGTACTTC.

This chain links TRBV2 with TRBJ2-7, with 8 bases matching TRBD2. Germline V gives CDR1 SNHLY, CDR2 FYNNEI. This CDR3 is 14 amino acids long. The V gene end was trimmed by 8 bases and the J gene end by 2 bases; junction bases not matched to a gene: 8. CDR3 DNA: TGTGCCAGCTCTTATAGCGGGGCTCCCTACGAGCAGTACTTC. Protein: CASSYSGAPYEQYF.

The chain couples TRBV28 to TRBJ2-7; 11 nucleotides match TRBD2. V was clipped by 5 bases and J by 5 bases; unmatched bases: 8. Germline V CDR1 and CDR2: MDHEN, SYDVKM. CDR3 length equals 15 residues. The CDR3 DNA sequence: TGTGCCAGCAGTGGTAGCGGGAGGGGGGACAACGAGCAGTACTTC. Amino acids: CASSGSGRGDNEQYF.

The chain joins TRBV27 to TRBJ1-1; D is ambiguous. Germline assignment: CDR1 MNHEY and CDR2 SMNVEV (reference sequence). V was pared by 4 bases and J by 1 base, with 16 bases between. There are 16 residues in the CDR3. CDR3 sequence (DNA): TGTGCCAGCAGTTGGGTTGGACGGACGGGGAACACTGAAGCTTTCTTT. Translation: CASSWVGRTGNTEAFF.

The chain carries TRBV24-1 and TRBJ2-1, with TRBD2 as a possible D gene (6 bases). Germline CDR1 is KGHDR and CDR2 is SFDVKD. The CDR3 loop spans 15 amino acids. Trimming stripped 4 bases from V and 5 bases from J, with 14 bases between. The CDR3 DNA follows: TGTGCCACCAGTGAGGACGGGAGCTCGAACAATGAGCAGTTCTTC. Its protein product is CATSEDGSSNNEQFF.

The V and J genes are TRBV25-1 and TRBJ2-7, with D possibly TRBD1 on 5 matching bases. V was cut by 2 bases and J by 6 bases, with 14 bases left in between. The germline CDR1 and CDR2 sequences are MGHDK and SYGVNS. The CDR3 is made up of 14 amino acids. CDR3 DNA: TGTGCCAGCAGTGAACCCCAGGGCCTTTGCGAGCAGTACTTC. It specifies CASSEPQGLCEQYF.

This clonotype was picked up one time. This is likely a read error, given that the CDR3 carries no conserved phenylalanine or tryptophan at its end. J is TRBJ1-2 and V is TRBV7-2; 9 bases are shared with TRBD1. CDR1 SGHTA and CDR2 FQGNSA come from the germline V gene. The trim removed 6 bases at V and 6 bases at J, leaving 8 bases unmatched. CDR3 size: 14 residues. The CDR3 loop reads CASSLPGTGHGYTY. The CDR3 region has the DNA TGTGCCAGCAGTTTACCCGGGACAGGGCATGGCTACACCTAC.

The V call is TRBV19, the J call TRBJ1-5, with a tentative D call TRBD1 (6 bases). This CDR3 comprises 15 residues. With 3 bases removed from V and 5 bases from J, the gap between germline ends came to 14 bases. Looked up from germline, CDR1 is LNHDA and CDR2 is SQIVND (reference sequence). CDR3 sequence: CASSIGGGWDQPQHF. The CDR3 DNA reads TGTGCCAGTAGTATCGGAGGGGGATGGGATCAGCCCCAGCATTTT.

This clonotype was found a few times. The chain combines TRBV6-1 with TRBJ1-2, with no clear D. Between the trimmed V and J ends, which lost 2 bases and 0 bases, there was a span of 7 bases. Germline-derived CDR1 and CDR2 are MNHNS and SASEGT. The CDR3 is 14 amino acids. CDR3 residues: CASSEMAANYGYTF. In nucleotides, the CDR3 is TGTGCCAGCAGTGAAATGGCAGCTAACTATGGCTACACCTTC.

V gene TRBV28 combines with J gene TRBJ1-1; 8 bases align to TRBD1. The V and J ends lost 5 bases and 4 bases, in that order; junction bases with no gene match: 6. Germline CDR1 reads MDHEN; CDR2 reads SYDVKM. CDR3 length: 14 amino acids. DNA of the CDR3: TGTGCCAGCAGTCCCGAGGACAGGGCCACTGAAGCTTTCTTT. It is translated as CASSPEDRATEAFF.

V usage is TRBV20-1 and J usage is TRBJ2-1; TRBD2 matches at 7 bases. Germline CDR1 reads DFQATT; CDR2 reads SNEGSKA (reference sequence). There are 16 residues in the CDR3. The V segment lost 1 base and the J segment 4 bases; nucleotides outside the gene matches: 10. CDR3 residues: CSARAPYGGGYNEQFF. The CDR3 DNA is TGCAGTGCTAGAGCCCCCTACGGGGGAGGGTACAATGAGCAGTTCTTC.

The sample holds a few counts of this clonotype. The chain combines TRBV29-1 with TRBJ2-1; D is possibly TRBD1 (6 bases). The CDR3 contains 15 residues. The germline CDR1 and CDR2 sequences are SQVTM and ANQGSEA. Trimming took 4 bases from V and 1 from J, leaving 14 bases between them. The CDR3 nucleotides read TGCAGCGTTGTCCCAACAGGGAAGTCCTACAATGAGCAGTTCTTC. Its translation: CSVVPTGKSYNEQFF.

The table lists this clonotype with a few counts. The rearrangement links TRBV24-1 to TRBJ2-3; D is possibly TRBD1 (6 bases). V gave up 4 bases and J gave up 6 bases, with 10 bases separating them. Germline CDR1 is KGHDR and CDR2 is SFDVKD. There are 13 residues in the CDR3. In DNA, the CDR3 is TGTGCCACCAGTGAAACAGGGTCGGATACGCAGTATTTT. Amino acids: CATSETGSDTQYF.

The chain joins TRBV7-2 to TRBJ2-2, with D hard to call. The CDR3 covers 13 residues. Trimming shortened V by 7 bases and J by 2 bases, and 8 bases separated the two germline ends. Per the germline V gene, CDR1 is SGHTA and CDR2 is FQGNSA. DNA of the CDR3: TGTGCCAGCATGTACCCCAACACCGGGGAGCTGTTTTTT. Its translation is CASMYPNTGELFF.

This chain joins TRBV6-5 and TRBJ2-3, with TRBD1 identical over 7 bases. The CDR3 has 13 amino acids. Trimming removed 2 bases from V and 7 bases from J; junction bases left unmatched: 3. Germline lookup yields CDR1 MNHEY and CDR2 SVGAGI. The CDR3 spells CASSYTGAYTQYF. The CDR3 coding sequence is TGTGCCAGCAGTTACACAGGGGCATATACGCAGTATTTT.

This clonotype was counted between two and nine times. The rearrangement links TRBV6-2 or TRBV6-3 to TRBJ2-3; TRBD2 matches 7 bases. After removal of 0 bases from V and 2 bases from J, the junction contained 8 bases not matched to a gene. The CDR3 runs to 17 residues. CDR1 is MNHEY and CDR2 is SVGEGT in the germline V gene. This CDR3 is CASSYSKTGGITDTQYF. The CDR3 DNA reads TGTGCCAGCAGTTACTCGAAAACGGGAGGAATCACAGATACGCAGTATTTT.

This clonotype came up many times. The chain carries TRBV7-2 and TRBJ1-3; 11 positions match TRBD1. The CDR3 is 18 amino acids. V gave up 4 bases and J gave up 2 bases; unmatched junction bases: 10. Per the germline V gene, CDR1 is SGHTA and CDR2 is FQGNSA. The CDR3 nucleotides read TGTGCCAGCAGCTGGCGGTCCCGGACAGGGGGCGCTGGAAACACCATATATTTT. Translation: CASSWRSRTGGAGNTIYF.

This chain links TRBV19 with TRBJ2-1, with TRBD1 identical over 7 bases. The germline gives CDR1 LNHDA, CDR2 SQIVND (reference sequence). Germline trimming cut 6 bases from V and 10 bases from J; bases unmatched to any gene: 6. This CDR3 region has 12 residues. CDR3 nucleotide sequence: TGTGCCAGTAGAACCGGGACAGCCGAGCAGTTCTTC. Protein: CASRTGTAEQFF.

The chain combines TRBV10-1 with TRBJ2-7; D is perhaps TRBD1 (6 bases). The CDR3 sequence is 14 residues long. Germline V gene data show CDR1 as WNHNN and CDR2 as SYGVQD (reference sequence). The ends were cut back, 2 bases at V and 2 bases at J, with 10 bases in the middle. Written as DNA, the CDR3 is TGCGCCAGCAGTGAGGCAGGGGTCACCTACGAGCAGTACTTC. Its protein is CASSEAGVTYEQYF.

This chain links TRBV6-1 with TRBJ2-2; perhaps TRBD2 as D (5 bases). The germline V gene encodes CDR1 MNHNS and CDR2 SASEGT. The V end lost 3 bases, the J end lost 3 bases, and 14 bases lay between the germline ends. This CDR3 has 16 residues. The CDR3 region is CASSDRMRADTGELFF. DNA for the CDR3: TGTGCCAGCAGTGACAGAATGCGGGCGGACACCGGGGAGCTGTTTTTT.

Ten or more counts support this clonotype. This chain links TRBV7-2 with TRBJ2-1; 10 nucleotides align to TRBD2. The V segment lost 2 bases and the J segment 4 bases; nucleotides outside the gene matches: 8. CDR3 size: 17 residues. Germline CDR1 reads SGHTA; CDR2 reads FQGNSA. The CDR3 DNA sequence: TGTGCCAGCAGCTTAATCCCGCTTAGCGGGGGGTACAATGAGCAGTTCTTC. Its translation: CASSLIPLSGGYNEQFF.

The CDR3 reads CASTLDRGRFEQYF. DNA for the CDR3: TGTGCCAGCACCTTGGACAGGGGGCGGTTCGAGCAGTACTTC. The chain links TRBV6-2 or TRBV6-3 to TRBJ2-7, with 11 bases that match TRBD1. The CDR3 runs to 14 residues. Germline loops: CDR1 MNHEY, CDR2 SVGEGT. V lost 7 bases, J lost 6 bases, and 8 bases stayed unmatched.

This clonotype has ten or more counts. The chain employs TRBV7-2 and TRBJ2-1; TRBD2 aligns across 9 bases. Germline CDR1 SGHTA, CDR2 FQGNSA. The V and J ends lost 4 bases and 9 bases, in that order; junction bases with no gene match: 13. The CDR3 has 16 amino acids. The CDR3 region is CASSSLGAGGPGEQFF. The CDR3 region has the DNA TGTGCCAGCAGCTCGCTCGGGGCGGGAGGGCCGGGTGAGCAGTTCTTC.

The V and J genes are TRBV4-1 and TRBJ2-3; D gene uncertain. Trimming took 1 base from V and 0 from J, leaving 11 bases between them. This CDR3 has 16 amino acids. Looked up from germline, CDR1 is MGHRA and CDR2 is YSYEKL. CDR3 loop: CASSQVDLVSTDTQYF. The DNA for the CDR3 is TGCGCCAGCAGCCAAGTTGACCTGGTGAGCACAGATACGCAGTATTTT.

This rearrangement joins TRBV12-3 or TRBV12-4 to TRBJ1-5; 7 bases agree with TRBD1. CDR3 size: 15 residues. V trimming: 4 bases; J trimming: 7 bases; junction bases outside the gene matches: 10. The chain's CDR3 is CASSSPHRGDQPQHF. The CDR3 DNA is TGTGCCAGCAGTTCTCCCCACAGGGGTGACCAGCCCCAGCATTTT.

Only a few counts were recorded for this clonotype. The CDR3 here is CASSLRRASGYTEAFF. The CDR3 DNA is TGTGCCAGCAGCCTTCGGAGGGCAAGCGGTTACACTGAAGCTTTCTTT. This chain links TRBV5-6 with TRBJ1-1; D is undetermined. Germline-derived CDR1 and CDR2 are SGHDT and YYEEEE. The CDR3 has 16 amino acids. The V and J ends lost 4 bases and 3 bases respectively, with 19 bases between them.